This T cell receptor (beta chain) was recovered during a study of cytomegalovirus exposure and HLA in healthy donors. Study-wide results and limits: No immune exposure information besides CMV serostatus was available.

PCR used 60 Vbeta primers and 13 Jbeta primers. Assay used: immunoSEQ multiplex PCR; TCRdb lists only in-frame clones, some missing. This table has roughly 200,000 clones, almost 85% appearing once. In regard to this clone: Its antigen is currently unknown.

Sample: PBMCs. The clonotype comes from a woman aged 45-65 years in good health and CMV-seronegative.

The chain's CDR3 is CASTHTRGDEAFF. Here the CDR3 DNA reads TGTGCCAGTACCCATACGCGAGGAGATGAAGCTTTCTTT. The rearrangement joins TRBV19 to TRBJ1-1; D is uncertain. The germline V and J ends were trimmed by 7 bases and 7 bases, with 16 bases remaining between them. CDR3 size: 13 residues. Germline loops: CDR1 LNHDA, CDR2 SQIVND (reference sequence).